This T cell receptor (beta chain) was recorded in a study of blood T cells in healthy people across ages. This clonotype was seen only a few times. The germline V gene encodes CDR1 SQVTM and CDR2 ANQGSEA. Germline trimming cut 4 bases from V and 3 bases from J; bases unmatched to any gene: 6. The CDR3 is 14 residues long. Next came a second PCR, run for 7 to 11 cycles, which used a sample-barcoded 5' primer along with a J-beta primer mix. MiXCR, applied by TCRdb to the 5' RACE reads, yields one record per CDR3 protein. The sample has about 670,000 distinct CDR3 sequences, 40% to 45% seen once. The sample taken for sequencing was blood. The chain is built from TRBV29-1 and TRBJ2-7; TRBD2 aligns across 10 bases. The clonotype was recovered from a man aged 80 or over in good health. CDR3 loop: CSVAPGTSVYEQYF. For the CDR3, the DNA is TGCAGCGTTGCCCCCGGGACTAGCGTCTACGAGCAGTACTTC.